The source of this T cell receptor (beta chain) is a study of blood T cells in healthy people across ages. The CDR3 extends over 15 amino acids. Germline V CDR1 and CDR2: SEHNR, FQNEAQ (reference sequence). Trimming took off 4 bases at V and 3 bases at J, with 13 bases between the two ends. Combining a sample-barcoded 5' primer with a J-beta primer mix, a second PCR ran for roughly 6 to 12 cycles. Using its own MiXCR run on the 5' RACE reads, TCRdb lists one record per CDR3 protein. Of roughly 730,000 distinct CDR3 sequences listed, about 56% were seen once; the top ten hold around a quarter. The specimen was blood. The rearrangement links TRBV7-9 to TRBJ1-5; weak D call: TRBD1 (5 bases). The sequence was obtained from a middle-aged man in good health. The CDR3 nucleotides read TGTGCCAGCAGCTCGTCCCAGGGTAACAATCAGCCCCAGCATTTT. Amino acid sequence: CASSSSQGNNQPQHF.